This record covers a single T cell receptor (beta chain). The sample is drawn from a study of control samples from healthy donors and cancer patients. Generated by immunoSEQ multiplex PCR, the TCRdb table keeps only in-frame clones and is missing some. Altogether tens of thousands of clones are present, 91% being singletons, with the ten largest covering 15% to 19%. Source material: blood. The TCR comes from a man aged 30 to 39 in good health.

The CDR3 sequence is CASSQEFGTRVGPRQETQYF. DNA of the CDR3: TGTGCCAGCAGCCAAGAGTTCGGGACTAGAGTAGGACCTCGACAAGAGACCCAGTACTTC. The V gene is TRBV4-2, the J gene TRBJ2-5; 8 bases map to TRBD2. V lost 0 bases and J lost 2; bases outside the gene matches: 17. The CDR3 has 20 residues. The germline V gene encodes CDR1 LGHNA and CDR2 YNFKEQ.